The 23 T cell receptor beta chains presented below share a single source sample, sequenced in a study of tumor-infiltrating lymphocytes in primary liver carcinoma. A constant-region primer primed TCR beta cDNA synthesis from about 0.55 ug of total RNA. Researchers made the TCR beta libraries by running three nested multiplex PCR rounds with slightly modified ARM-PCR. TRBV1-TRBV30 forward primers paired with a C-beta reverse primer were used in the first two PCR rounds, which ran approximately 11 cycles each. MiXCR, applied by TCRdb to the multiplex PCR reads, yields one record per CDR3 protein. The sample comprises approximately 310,000 distinct CDR3 sequences, less than 75% of which are singletons, and roughly 10% rests with the top ten. Germline DNA was also extracted, and blood RNA was taken from unsorted whole blood. The source material was peripheral blood. Receptors originate from a middle-aged man with primary liver carcinoma and hepatitis B virus infection.

CDR3 nucleotides: TGTGCCTGGAGTATACTAGCGGGAGGGTCCGGGGAGCTGTTTTTT. Translated, it gives CAWSILAGGSGELFF. The chain has TRBV30 and TRBJ2-2; TRBD2 matches 13 bases. This CDR3 is 15 amino acids long. V shed 2 bases and J 6 bases; nucleotides not matched to a gene: 3. Germline CDR1 is GTSNPN and CDR2 is SVGIG (reference sequence).

The V and J genes are TRBV6-5 and TRBJ2-7; weak D call: TRBD1 (6 bases). The CDR3 sequence is 14 residues long. Germline V gene sequence: CDR1 MNHEY, CDR2 SVGAGI. CDR3 DNA: TGTGTCAGGAGTTCAGGACAGACCCTCTACGAGCAGTACTTC. It yields the protein CVRSSGQTLYEQYF.

About this clonotype itself: This may stem from a read error, because a much larger clone lies one nucleotide away. This sequence joins TRBV4-3 and TRBJ2-7, with D unresolved. The CDR3 contains 14 residues. The germline V gene encodes CDR1 LGHNA and CDR2 YSLEER. Trimming removed 0 bases at V and 2 bases at J, with 8 bases between. The CDR3 here is CASSQELVAYEQYF. The CDR3 DNA is TGCGCCAGCAGCCAAGAGCTAGTGGCCTACGAGCAGTACTTC.

Worth noting for this clonotype: At one end the junction does not follow the germline gene, possibly because of a read error. The rearrangement links TRBV6-1 to TRBJ2-7; 7 nucleotides match TRBD2. Germline CDR1 and CDR2: MNHNS and SASEGT. This CDR3 region has 15 residues. CDR3 region: CASSEFSGGNYDQYF. The CDR3 DNA reads as TGTGCCAGCAGTGAATTCTCCGGGGGGAACTACGATCAGTACTTC.

This clonotype was detected only once. V is TRBV7-2 and J is TRBJ1-1, with D unresolved. CDR1 and CDR2 from the germline V gene are SGHTA and FQGNSA. The germline V and J ends were trimmed by 5 bases and 3 bases, with 4 bases remaining between them. The CDR3 is 11 amino acids. CDR3: CASSPYTEAFF. In DNA form, the CDR3 reads TGTGCCAGCAGCCCCTACACTGAAGCTTTCTTT.

Notes on this clonotype: At one boundary the junction diverges from the germline segment, which might be a read error. The V gene is TRBV29-1, the J gene TRBJ2-5, with 8 bases lining up with TRBD1. Germline V gene lookup returns CDR1 SQVTM and CDR2 ANQGSEA. CDR3 length: 15 amino acids. Here the CDR3 DNA reads TGCAGCGTTGAAGACCAGGGGGCAAATGGGGAGACCCGGTACTTC. It translates to CSVEDQGANGETRYF.

Notes on this clonotype: One junction end disagrees with the germline gene, perhaps due to a read error. This chain uses TRBV11-2 with TRBJ2-5; D is perhaps TRBD2 (6 bases). Germline values: CDR1 SGHAT, CDR2 FQNNGV. CDR3 length: 17 residues. CDR3 sequence reads: CANSLYPGVSAQETQYF. The CDR3 coding sequence is TGTGCCAACAGCTTATACCCGGGGGTATCGGCACAAGAGACCCAGTACTTC. Variable domain in full (rest from reference TRBV11-2 and TRBJ2-5): EAGVAQSPRYKIIEKRQSVAFWCNPISGHATLYWYQQILGQGPKLLIQFQNNGVVDDSQLPKDRFSAERLKGVDSTLKIQPAKLEDSAVYLCANSLYPGVSAQETQYFGPGTRLLVL.

The chain combines TRBV30 with TRBJ1-1; D unclear. The V end lost 4 bases, the J end lost 0 bases, and 12 bases lay between the germline ends. Looked up from germline, CDR1 is GTSNPN and CDR2 is SVGIG (reference sequence). The CDR3 runs 14 residues. CDR3 nucleotides: TGTGCCTGGACCTCAATCGGCATGAACACTGAAGCTTTCTTT. This encodes CAWTSIGMNTEAFF.

The chain combines TRBV12-3 or TRBV12-4 with TRBJ2-3, with D perhaps matching TRBD1 (5 bases). The end of the DNA fits TRBJ1-5 better, so the J call may be wrong. The CDR3 consists of 15 residues. CDR3 DNA sequence: TGTGCCAGCAGGACTGGGGACTACACAAAAGATACGCAGCATTTT. Residues: CASRTGDYTKDTQHF.

The sample holds many counts of this clonotype. This chain connects TRBV10-3 to TRBJ2-7, with 11 bases identical to TRBD1. Germline CDR1 and CDR2: ENHRY and SYGVKD. The CDR3 contains 11 residues. The trim removed 10 bases at V and 7 bases at J, leaving 3 bases unmatched. The chain's CDR3 is CATGTGGEQYF. The CDR3 DNA is TGTGCCACCGGGACAGGGGGGGAGCAGTACTTC.

About this clonotype itself: This may be a read error: a much more frequent sequence differs by one nucleotide. The rearrangement joins TRBV12-3 or TRBV12-4 to TRBJ2-5; TRBD1 aligns across 7 bases. The CDR3 consists of 14 residues. The V and J ends lost 7 bases and 3 bases, in that order; junction bases with no gene match: 8. Written as DNA, the CDR3 is TGTGCCAGCACTCCACAGGGGTCCGAAGAGACCCAGTACTTC. Residues: CASTPQGSEETQYF.

This clonotype was counted a single time. This chain joins TRBV11-2 and TRBJ1-2; tentative D call: TRBD1 (5 bases). The germline gives CDR1 SGHAT, CDR2 FQNNGV. V was clipped by 9 bases and J by 6 bases, with 23 bases between them. The CDR3 is made up of 15 amino acids. Here the CDR3 reads CARSERGFSVDGYTF. CDR3 bases: TGTGCCAGAAGCGAGCGGGGCTTTTCAGTAGATGGCTACACCTTC.

In its sample, this clonotype was seen a few times. A clone one base away is much larger, so this may be a read error. The V call is TRBV29-1, the J call TRBJ2-5; the D gene could be TRBD1 or TRBD2 (6 bases each). The CDR3 length is 12 residues. V was clipped by 3 bases and J by 9 bases, with 14 bases between them. CDR1 is SQVTM, CDR2 ANQGSEA, per germline. In DNA, the CDR3 is TGCAGCGTTGACGGGGGCGGGGAGGCCCAGTACTTC. Residues: CSVDGGGEAQYF.

This clonotype has at least ten counts. The chain links TRBV6-1 to TRBJ2-5, with D maybe TRBD1 (5 bases). CDR1 MNHNS and CDR2 SASEGT come from the germline V gene. Deletions cut 2 bases from V and 5 bases from J, with 12 bases between. The CDR3 covers 14 residues. The CDR3 nucleotides read TGTGCCAGCAGTGAACTAAGGGGCTCGGAGACCCAGTACTTC. Amino acid sequence: CASSELRGSETQYF.

In the case of this clonotype: A read error may account for a junction end that differs from germline. This chain links TRBV10-3 with TRBJ1-2, with D perhaps matching TRBD1 (5 bases). The CDR3 covers 13 residues. Germline loops: CDR1 ENHRY, CDR2 SYGVKD. The CDR3 loop is CAISERGNYGCTF. The CDR3 bases are TGTGCCATCAGTGAACGGGGGAACTATGGCTGCACCTTC.

Concerning this clonotype itself: Possible read error: a much larger clone is one base away. V and J are TRBV6-5 and TRBJ1-2, with TRBD1 matching over 8 bases. The CDR3 is 14 residues long. Germline V CDR1 and CDR2: MNHEY, SVGAGI. The CDR3 DNA reads as TGTGCCAGGAGTTGGGACAGGTCTAACTATGGCTACACCTTC. It yields the protein CARSWDRSNYGYTF.

This clonotype was recorded at least ten times. This rearrangement joins TRBV11-2 to TRBJ2-1; unclear D gene. Trimming stripped 5 bases from V and 1 base from J, with 12 bases between. The CDR3 sequence is 15 residues long. The germline CDR1 and CDR2 sequences are SGHAT and FQNNGV. CDR3: CASSRLADSYNEQFF. CDR3 coding DNA: TGTGCCAGCAGCCGGCTCGCGGATTCCTACAATGAGCAGTTCTTC.

A remark on this clonotype: A read error may account for a junction end that differs from germline. The CDR3 sequence is CASSQDRVIAYGQYF. CDR3 DNA: TGTGCCAGCAGCCAGGACAGAGTTATCGCCTACGGGCAGTACTTC. The chain recombines TRBV11-1 with TRBJ2-7; D is possibly TRBD1 (6 bases). Germline assignment: CDR1 SGHAT and CDR2 FQDESV (reference sequence). This CDR3 has 15 residues.

The chain has TRBV5-1 and TRBJ2-3; 11 bases match TRBD2. This CDR3 has 17 residues. J lost 5 bases, V lost 5 bases, and 13 bases had no gene match. Germline V gives CDR1 SGHRS, CDR2 YFSETQ. The CDR3 reads CASSYRRLAGKEDTQYF. The DNA of the CDR3 is TGCGCCAGCAGTTACCGCAGACTAGCGGGAAAGGAAGATACGCAGTATTTT.

On this clonotype: A much larger clone differs from this one at a single base, so this may be a read error. The rearrangement joins TRBV6-2 or TRBV6-3 to TRBJ1-1, with TRBD1 matching over 11 bases. Unmatched junction bases numbered 6, after V lost 10 bases and J lost 5 bases. The CDR3 is 13 amino acids. CDR1 and CDR2 (germline): MNHEY, SVGEGT. CDR3 region: CANRGTGGTEAFF. DNA for the CDR3: TGTGCCAACCGCGGGACAGGGGGGACTGAAGCTTTCTTT.

This clonotype occurred a few times. This chain uses TRBV6-6 with TRBJ1-2; the D gene is possibly TRBD1 (6 bases). The V end was cut by 5 bases, the J end by 6 bases, with 13 bases between. Germline V gives CDR1 MNHNY, CDR2 SVGAGI (reference sequence). This CDR3 comprises 13 residues. The CDR3 sequence: CASSADSMDGYTF. Here the CDR3 DNA reads TGTGCCAGCAGTGCGGACAGTATGGATGGCTACACCTTC.

With regard to this clonotype: This may be a read error: a much more frequent sequence differs by one nucleotide. The chain combines TRBV12-3 or TRBV12-4 with TRBJ1-2; 7 nucleotides align to TRBD1. CDR3 length equals 12 residues. The CDR3 sequence: CASSHRGGGCTF. CDR3 DNA sequence: TGTGCCAGCAGTCACAGGGGCGGTGGCTGCACCTTC.

To note about this clonotype: Lacking the conserved final phenylalanine or tryptophan, this CDR3 likely reflects a read error. This chain uses TRBV5-1 with TRBJ2-5; 9 bases are a match to TRBD1. The CDR3 runs 14 residues. The germline V gene encodes CDR1 SGHRS and CDR2 YFSETQ. This CDR3 reads CASRLQGAQGTQYL. The DNA of the CDR3 is TGCGCCAGCAGACTACAGGGGGCGCAAGGGACCCAGTACTTA.